The 23 T cell receptor beta chains presented below share a single source sample, sequenced in a study of cytomegalovirus exposure and HLA in healthy donors. In the PCR, 60 Vbeta and 13 Jbeta primers were used. Only in-frame clones appear in the TCRdb table, and some are missing; sequencing was by immunoSEQ multiplex PCR. The sample holds about 130,000 clones, 70% to 85% seen once. Sequenced sample: PBMCs. Every receptor here comes from a boy younger than 18 in good health and CMV-seronegative.

This chain links TRBV6-5 with TRBJ2-5; 8 bases fit TRBD2. The CDR3 runs 15 residues. With V trimmed by 6 bases and J by 4 bases, 10 bases remained unmatched. Germline-derived CDR1 and CDR2 are MNHEY and SVGAGI. CDR3: CASSPRLAGRETQYF. CDR3 nucleotide sequence: TGTGCCAGCAGCCCGCGGCTAGCGGGTCGAGAGACCCAGTACTTC.

V usage is TRBV11-1 and J usage is TRBJ1-2; D is unclear. V shed 9 bases and J shed 0 bases, with 20 bases lying between them. Germline assignment: CDR1 SGHAT and CDR2 FQDESV (reference sequence). This CDR3 region has 16 residues. CDR3 DNA: TGTGCCAGTACCAACGTCGGGTTGTTAGCTAACTATGGCTACACCTTC. Protein: CASTNVGLLANYGYTF.

The chain links TRBV6-1 to TRBJ2-7; 9 nucleotides match TRBD1. Looked up from germline, CDR1 is MNHNS and CDR2 is SASEGT. The trim removed 3 bases at V and 2 bases at J, leaving 2 bases unmatched. This CDR3 is built from 14 residues. The CDR3 spells CASSEGQGAYEQYF. The CDR3 nucleotides read TGTGCCAGCAGTGAGGGACAGGGCGCCTACGAGCAGTACTTC.

V usage is TRBV5-1 and J usage is TRBJ2-7; maybe TRBD2 (5 bases). The germline CDR1 and CDR2 sequences are SGHRS and YFSETQ. CDR3 length equals 15 residues. V was trimmed by 4 bases and J by 0 bases, leaving 14 bases between them. The CDR3 DNA is TGCGCCAGCAGCCCCCTAAGTGGGAGCTCCTACGAGCAGTACTTC. Its translation: CASSPLSGSSYEQYF.

This clone was counted between two and nine times. The genes are TRBV6-5 and TRBJ1-4; 7 bases are shared with TRBD1. This CDR3 has 14 residues. Trimming took 6 bases from V and 3 from J; bases not matched to a gene: 4. The germline CDR1 and CDR2 sequences are MNHEY and SVGAGI. CDR3 loop: CASSATGSNEKLFF. The CDR3 DNA is TGTGCCAGCAGCGCGACAGGGTCTAATGAAAAACTGTTTTTT.

The rearrangement uses TRBV11-2 and TRBJ2-7; TRBD2 matches 8 bases. The V segment lost 1 base and the J segment 6 bases; nucleotides outside the gene matches: 5. CDR3 size: 14 residues. Per germline, CDR1 SGHAT and CDR2 FQNNGV. CDR3 bases: TGTGCCAGCAGCTTAGGAGCGGGAGCTCGCGAGCAGTACTTC. This codes for CASSLGAGAREQYF.

The chain recombines TRBV14 with TRBJ2-3; 10 nucleotides align to TRBD2. Germline lookup yields CDR1 SGHDN and CDR2 FVKESK. The CDR3 is made up of 18 amino acids. The J segment lost 0 bases and the V segment lost 0 bases, leaving 6 bases of the junction unmatched. CDR3 nucleotides: TGTGCCAGCAGCCAAGAGGTACTAGCGGGAAGTAGCACAGATACGCAGTATTTT. Translating gives CASSQEVLAGSSTDTQYF.

This chain connects TRBV5-5 to TRBJ2-3; TRBD2 is a possible D gene (6 bases). V was pared by 4 bases and J by 0 bases, with 15 bases between. This CDR3 comprises 16 residues. The germline V gene encodes CDR1 SGHKS and CDR2 YYEKEE (reference sequence). CDR3 sequence reads: CASSPGTSWSTDTQYF. Written as DNA, the CDR3 is TGTGCCAGCAGCCCTGGGACTTCCTGGAGCACAGATACGCAGTATTTT.

This clone turned up a few times. The chain combines TRBV5-1 with TRBJ2-7, with 12 positions matching TRBD2. The germline CDR1 and CDR2 sequences are SGHRS and YFSETQ. The CDR3 is 15 residues long. The V gene end was trimmed by 4 bases and the J gene end by 4 bases; junction bases not matched to a gene: 6. CDR3 DNA sequence: TGCGCCAGCAGCCCCGGACTAGCGGGGACTTACGAGCAGTACTTC. Translating it yields CASSPGLAGTYEQYF.

The chain carries TRBV2 and TRBJ2-7; D unclear. There are 11 residues in the CDR3. Trimming cost V 4 bases and J 2 bases, with 3 bases left between them. The germline V gene encodes CDR1 SNHLY and CDR2 FYNNEI. The DNA of the CDR3 is TGTGCCAGCAGTGTAACCTACGAGCAGTACTTC. The encoded protein is CASSVTYEQYF.

The rearrangement joins TRBV5-1 to TRBJ2-2; the D gene is possibly TRBD1 (6 bases). Trimming took 0 bases from V and 4 from J, leaving 13 bases between them. This CDR3 spans 16 amino acids. Germline CDR1 reads SGHRS; CDR2 reads YFSETQ. CDR3 sequence: CASSLEQGPSTGELFF. CDR3 in DNA: TGCGCCAGCAGCTTGGAGCAGGGGCCTTCCACCGGGGAGCTGTTTTTT. The full variable domain, completed using reference TRBV5-1 and TRBJ2-2, is KAGVTQTPRYLIKTRGQQVTLSCSPISGHRSVSWYQQTPGQGLQFLFEYFSETQRNKGNFPGRFSGRQFSNSRSEMNVSTLELGDSALYLCASSLEQGPSTGELFFGEGSRLTVL.

The chain couples TRBV5-1 to TRBJ2-5; the match to TRBD2 covers 12 bases. The CDR3 length is 17 residues. V shed 0 bases, J shed 0 bases, and the junction held 3 bases outside the gene matches. Per the germline V gene, CDR1 is SGHRS and CDR2 is YFSETQ. This CDR3 is CASSLEGTSGYQETQYF. CDR3 nucleotide sequence: TGCGCCAGCAGCTTGGAGGGGACTAGCGGGTACCAAGAGACCCAGTACTTC. Full variable domain (missing parts from reference TRBV5-1 and TRBJ2-5): KAGVTQTPRYLIKTRGQQVTLSCSPISGHRSVSWYQQTPGQGLQFLFEYFSETQRNKGNFPGRFSGRQFSNSRSEMNVSTLELGDSALYLCASSLEGTSGYQETQYFGPGTRLLVL.

The rearrangement uses TRBV29-1 and TRBJ2-1, with 7 positions matching TRBD2. This CDR3 has 13 amino acids. After removal of 4 bases from V and 3 bases from J, the junction contained 3 bases not matched to a gene. From germline, CDR1 is SQVTM and CDR2 ANQGSEA. DNA of the CDR3: TGCAGCGTTGGCCTAGCGGACTACAATGAGCAGTTCTTC. Amino acid sequence: CSVGLADYNEQFF.

The count of this clone is one. The rearrangement joins TRBV27 to TRBJ2-7; a weak D match, TRBD1 (6 bases). CDR3 size: 15 residues. Germline V gene sequence: CDR1 MNHEY, CDR2 SMNVEV (reference sequence). V was clipped by 5 bases and J by 3 bases, with 17 bases between them. CDR3 loop: CASSKQGGTFYEQYF. The CDR3 DNA follows: TGTGCCAGCAGTAAACAAGGGGGAACTTTCTACGAGCAGTACTTC.

V and J are TRBV28 and TRBJ2-5; D might be TRBD1 (6 bases). The length of the CDR3 is 13 residues. The germline V gene has CDR1 MDHEN and CDR2 SYDVKM. V was cut by 7 bases and J by 2 bases, with 11 bases left in between. CDR3 sequence: CASTLGGQETQYF. The DNA of the CDR3 is TGTGCCAGCACCCTAGGGGGACAAGAGACCCAGTACTTC.

This clone occurred once. The chain is built from TRBV30 and TRBJ2-7; D gene unclear. The germline V gene has CDR1 GTSNPN and CDR2 SVGIG (reference sequence). The length of the CDR3 is 13 residues. V lost 0 bases to trimming and J lost 3 bases, with 9 bases between them. The CDR3 region has the DNA TGTGCCTGGAGTGTGCGCGGAAACTACGAGCAGTACTTC. Translated: CAWSVRGNYEQYF. The entire variable domain, with the rest obtained from reference TRBV30 and TRBJ2-7, is as follows: SQTIHQWPATLVQPVGSPLSLECTVEGTSNPNLYWYRQAAGRGLQLLFYSVGIGQISSEVPQNLSASRPQDRQFILSSKKLLLSDSGFYLCAWSVRGNYEQYFGPGTRLTVT.

The chain is built from TRBV28 and TRBJ2-1; TRBD1 aligns across 8 bases. Germline CDR1 is MDHEN and CDR2 is SYDVKM. The CDR3 runs 13 residues. V was clipped by 7 bases and J by 4 bases; unmatched bases: 3. As DNA, the CDR3 is TGTGCCAGCACCCGGGACAGGTACAATGAGCAGTTCTTC. Its translation: CASTRDRYNEQFF. The full variable domain, in which reference TRBV28 and TRBJ2-1 provide the parts outside the CDR3, is DVKVTQSSRYLVKRTGEKVFLECVQDMDHENMFWYRQDPGLGLRLIYFSYDVKMKEKGDIPEGYSVSREKKERFSLILESASTNQTSMYLCASTRDRYNEQFFGPGTRLTVL.

This chain uses TRBV13 with TRBJ1-1, with a possible D match to TRBD1 (5 bases). The germline V gene encodes CDR1 PRHDT and CDR2 FYEKMQ (reference sequence). This CDR3 is 15 amino acids long. The ends were cut back, 7 bases at V and 1 base at J, with 16 bases in the middle. CDR3 sequence: CASKAGNDPNTEAFF. DNA for the CDR3: TGTGCCAGCAAGGCAGGGAATGACCCGAACACTGAAGCTTTCTTT.

The chain carries TRBV13 and TRBJ2-5; 9 nucleotides match TRBD1. Trimming took 8 bases from V and 4 from J; bases not matched to a gene: 11. In germline, CDR1 is PRHDT, CDR2 FYEKMQ (reference sequence). The CDR3 is 15 residues long. The CDR3 region is CASARGDRALETQYF. CDR3 nucleotide sequence: TGTGCCAGCGCCAGGGGGGACAGGGCCCTAGAGACCCAGTACTTC.

This clone was detected only a few times. The CDR3 DNA reads TGTGCCAGCAGTGACCGACTAGGGGCTCTGTACTTC. Translated: CASSDRLGALYF. J is TRBJ2-5 and V is TRBV6-1; possibly TRBD2 for D (6 bases). From germline, CDR1 is MNHNS and CDR2 SASEGT. The CDR3 contains 12 residues. V lost 3 bases and J 13 bases, leaving 15 bases between the germline ends.

The rearrangement uses TRBV5-4 and TRBJ2-7, with D unresolved. Germline loops: CDR1 SGHNT, CDR2 YYREEE (reference sequence). The V gene lost 1 base and the J gene lost 3 bases, with 11 bases spanning the gap. This CDR3 contains 14 residues. CDR3 sequence: CASSLNGPIYEQYF. CDR3 nucleotides: TGTGCCAGCAGCTTGAATGGCCCCATCTACGAGCAGTACTTC.

The V call is TRBV4-2, the J call TRBJ2-1; 7 bases align to TRBD1. This CDR3 has 16 residues. In germline, CDR1 is LGHNA, CDR2 YNFKEQ. Trimming removed 1 base from V and 7 bases from J; junction bases left unmatched: 10. The CDR3 DNA follows: TGTGCCAGCAGCCAAGCTTCGACAGGGATTCGAAATGAGCAGTTCTTC. It yields the protein CASSQASTGIRNEQFF.

Of note for this clone: The same CDR3 arises from other DNA sequences in this sample as well. J is TRBJ2-7 and V is TRBV5-1, with TRBD1 matching over 7 bases. Unmatched junction bases numbered 4, after V lost 4 bases and J lost 0 bases. CDR1 is SGHRS, CDR2 YFSETQ, per germline. The CDR3 length is 14 residues. CDR3 coding DNA: TGCGCCAGCAGCCTTGCAGGGGGCTCCTACGAGCAGTACTTC. Protein: CASSLAGGSYEQYF.